Each of the 2 T cell receptor beta chains below was sequenced from the same sample in a study of T cell responses to AZD1222 COVID-19 vaccine. Sequenced by immunoSEQ multiplex PCR; TCRdb stores in-frame clones only, minus some. This sample has approximately 100,000 clones, with 70% to 90% found just once. The specimen was peripheral blood, collected 28 days after the second AZD1222 dose. The receptors were gathered from an adult who received the AZD1222 COVID-19 vaccine.

The V call is TRBV7-2, the J call TRBJ2-7; D not resolved. Trimming shortened V by 5 bases and J by 4 bases, and 18 bases separated the two germline ends. The CDR3 has 15 residues. The germline CDR1 and CDR2 sequences are SGHTA and FQGNSA. The CDR3 DNA reads as TGTGCCAGCAGCAACCCGCCCGCAAACCTATACGAGCAGTACTTC. This encodes CASSNPPANLYEQYF.

V usage is TRBV6-5 and J usage is TRBJ1-1; D not certain. The germline gives CDR1 MNHEY, CDR2 SVGAGI. This CDR3 has 14 amino acids. Between the trimmed V and J ends, which lost 4 bases and 4 bases, there was a span of 13 bases. In nucleotides, the CDR3 is TGTGCCAGCAGTTCCGCCGGGCGGGTCACTGAAGCTTTCTTT. Translated: CASSSAGRVTEAFF.